The entry below gives a single T cell receptor (beta chain) sequence along with its context. This record comes from a study of blood T cell repertoires in COVID-19. For the study at large: Samples taken during acute and convalescent COVID-19 were collected in the United States, Italy and Spain.

Patients at the Seattle site were enrolled during active infection and followed longitudinally. Trimming removed 4 bases from V and 5 bases from J; junction bases left unmatched: 7. From germline, CDR1 is SGHRS and CDR2 YFSETQ. The CDR3 length is 14 residues. As handled by the study authors: Estimation of nucleated cell counts relied on the amplification of reference gene primers. Profiling relied on immunoSEQ multiplex PCR, and the TCRdb table lists in-frame clones only, not all of them. The V and J calls and clone size come from that table; D and trimming were worked out from the DNA. The repertoire has more than 200,000 clones, around 87% of them found once; the top ten carry around 5%.

The gene calls are TRBV5-1 and TRBJ1-1; the match to TRBD1 covers 8 bases. The sequence was collected from a woman aged 55 to 70 with COVID-19, enrolled during active disease. Specimen: peripheral blood. The CDR3 coding sequence is TGCGCCAGCAGCATGACAGGGGTTAGGACTGAAGCTTTCTTT. Amino acids: CASSMTGVRTEAFF.